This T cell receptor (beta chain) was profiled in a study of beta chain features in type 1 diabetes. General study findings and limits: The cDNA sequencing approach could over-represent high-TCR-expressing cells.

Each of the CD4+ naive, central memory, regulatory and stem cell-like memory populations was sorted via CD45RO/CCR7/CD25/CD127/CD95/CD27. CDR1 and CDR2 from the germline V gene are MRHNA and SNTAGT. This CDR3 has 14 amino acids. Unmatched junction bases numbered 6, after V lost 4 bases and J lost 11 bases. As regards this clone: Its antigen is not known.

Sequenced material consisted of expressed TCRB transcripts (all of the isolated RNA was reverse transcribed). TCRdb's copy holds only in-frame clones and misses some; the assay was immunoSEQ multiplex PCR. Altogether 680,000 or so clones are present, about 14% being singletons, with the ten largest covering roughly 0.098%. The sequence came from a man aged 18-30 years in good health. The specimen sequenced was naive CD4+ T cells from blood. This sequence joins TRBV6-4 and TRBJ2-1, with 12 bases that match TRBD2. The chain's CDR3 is CASSGASGGAKQFF. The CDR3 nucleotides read TGTGCCAGCAGTGGGGCTAGCGGGGGGGCCAAGCAGTTCTTC.